Included here is one TCR beta chain sequence, with context. Its antigen is unidentified. The sample comes from a study of Ad26.COV2.S vaccination and SARS-CoV-2 variants. For the study at large: Ad26.COV2.S given intramuscularly, once or twice 56 days apart. Study outcomes and limitations: It was found that vaccine and placebo recipients had similar non-spike TCR breadth. Reported post-vaccination CD8+ and CD4+ T cell responses to spike showed substantial breadth. An underestimation of total T cell responses may have resulted from the TCR breadth and depth analyses.

CDR3 length equals 14 residues. Germline lookup yields CDR1 SGHTA and CDR2 FQGNSA. With 1 base removed from V and 2 bases from J, the gap between germline ends came to 8 bases. Produced via immunoSEQ multiplex PCR; TCRdb's table is partial and in-frame only. The sample yields around 310,000 clones, 75% to 90% seen once. Treatment given: some 20 received Ad26.COV2.S at low or high dose, single or two shots; 5 received placebo; per-sample allocation not given. Day 63 following the first vaccine or placebo injection was when the samples were taken. This clonotype originated in a person aged 18-65 years who received the Ad26.COV2.S COVID-19 vaccine or a placebo. This rearrangement joins TRBV7-2 to TRBJ1-1, with D uncertain. The specimen was peripheral blood, collected in a trial of Ad26.COV2.S vaccine versus placebo. The CDR3 DNA sequence: TGTGCCAGCAGCTTAGATGGCGAAAACACTGAAGCTTTCTTT. It translates to CASSLDGENTEAFF.